The rows below give T cell receptor beta chains drawn from one sample of a study of T cells in localized non-small cell lung cancer. Libraries were prepared by immunoSEQ multiplex PCR; TCRdb keeps only in-frame clonotypes and omits some of them. The data contain under 70,000 clones, just over 85% of them seen just once; the ten biggest clones take up about 5%. The specimen comprised peripheral blood, sampled before any cancer treatment. All receptors come from a woman aged 40 to 75 with stage I lung adenocarcinoma. Both conserved end residues are part of each CDR3. Each record gives: J gene, V gene, D gene, clone size, CDR3 protein, CDR3 DNA. D genes are given only for firm matches. Clone size is not always given. Where it is, it says once, few, many or a class for expanded clones.

j_gene: TRBJ1-2
v_gene: TRBV7-9
d_gene: TRBD1
abundance: -
CDR3aa: CASSLGTGGYNYGYTF
CDR3nt: TGTGCCAGCAGCTTAGGGACAGGGGGCTATAACTATGGCTACACCTTC

j_gene: TRBJ2-7
v_gene: TRBV5-1
d_gene: -
abundance: -
CDR3aa: CASSLVGQPYEQYF
CDR3nt: TGCGCCAGCAGCTTGGTAGGGCAGCCCTACGAGCAGTACTTC

j_gene: TRBJ1-1
v_gene: TRBV10-2
d_gene: -
abundance: -
CDR3aa: CASSSTASSFMNTEAFF
CDR3nt: TGCGCCAGCAGTTCGACAGCGAGTTCTTTCATGAACACTGAAGCTTTCTTT

j_gene: TRBJ2-1
v_gene: TRBV15
d_gene: TRBD1
abundance: -
CDR3aa: CATTRDRGYNEQFF
CDR3nt: TGTGCCACCACTAGGGACAGGGGTTACAATGAGCAGTTCTTC

j_gene: TRBJ1-5
v_gene: TRBV29-1
d_gene: -
abundance: -
CDR3aa: CSVGGEGGNQPQHF
CDR3nt: TGCAGCGTTGGCGGGGAGGGAGGCAATCAGCCCCAGCATTTT

j_gene: TRBJ2-1
v_gene: TRBV7-3
d_gene: TRBD2
abundance: -
CDR3aa: CASSLGLAADEQFF
CDR3nt: TGTGCCAGCAGCCTGGGACTAGCCGCGGATGAGCAGTTCTTC

j_gene: TRBJ2-1
v_gene: TRBV18
d_gene: -
abundance: -
CDR3aa: CASSPGIHNEQFF
CDR3nt: TGTGCCAGCTCACCTGGGATACACAATGAGCAGTTCTTC

j_gene: TRBJ2-5
v_gene: TRBV4-3
d_gene: -
abundance: -
CDR3aa: CASSQDMQETQYF
CDR3nt: TGCGCCAGCAGCCAAGATATGCAAGAGACCCAGTACTTC

j_gene: TRBJ1-2
v_gene: TRBV19
d_gene: -
abundance: -
CDR3aa: CASKGSEAGGYTF
CDR3nt: TGTGCCAGTAAGGGGTCGGAAGCAGGTGGCTACACCTTC

j_gene: TRBJ2-7
v_gene: TRBV19
d_gene: -
abundance: few
CDR3aa: CASSLGWGRYEQYF
CDR3nt: TGTGCCAGTAGTCTCGGCTGGGGCCGCTACGAGCAGTACTTC

j_gene: TRBJ2-2
v_gene: TRBV10-3
d_gene: -
abundance: -
CDR3aa: CAISEIGTNTGELFF
CDR3nt: TGTGCCATCAGTGAAATAGGCACGAACACCGGGGAGCTGTTTTTT

j_gene: TRBJ2-3
v_gene: TRBV29-1
d_gene: TRBD1
abundance: -
CDR3aa: CSVEARDRGTDTQYF
CDR3nt: TGCAGCGTTGAAGCTCGTGACAGGGGCACAGATACGCAGTATTTT

j_gene: TRBJ1-3
v_gene: TRBV7-9
d_gene: -
abundance: -
CDR3aa: CASSPHTGTGNTIYF
CDR3nt: TGTGCCAGCAGCCCTCATACAGGGACTGGAAACACCATATATTTT

j_gene: TRBJ1-4
v_gene: TRBV23-1
d_gene: -
abundance: -
CDR3aa: CASSQIVHLAGCPPLSCEKLFF
CDR3nt: TGCGCCAGCAGTCAAATCGTTCATCTCGCGGGGTGCCCACCCCTATCGTGCGAAAAACTGTTTTTT

j_gene: TRBJ2-1
v_gene: TRBV7-2
d_gene: TRBD2
abundance: -
CDR3aa: CASSLAALAGVNEQFF
CDR3nt: TGTGCCAGCAGCTTAGCCGCGCTAGCGGGGGTCAATGAGCAGTTCTTC

j_gene: TRBJ2-1
v_gene: TRBV7-2
d_gene: TRBD2
abundance: -
CDR3aa: CASSFRTSGFYNEQFF
CDR3nt: TGTGCCAGCAGCTTCCGGACTAGCGGATTCTACAATGAGCAGTTCTTC

j_gene: TRBJ1-2
v_gene: TRBV15
d_gene: -
abundance: -
CDR3aa: CATSRKDSYGYTF
CDR3nt: TGTGCCACCAGCAGAAAGGACAGCTATGGCTACACCTTC

j_gene: TRBJ1-3
v_gene: TRBV20-1
d_gene: -
abundance: -
CDR3aa: CSAILLNTIYF
CDR3nt: TGCAGTGCTATCCTATTAAACACCATATATTTT

j_gene: TRBJ2-7
v_gene: TRBV2
d_gene: -
abundance: -
CDR3aa: CASSERLHRGGEQYF
CDR3nt: TGTGCCAGCAGTGAACGACTGCACAGGGGGGGGGAGCAGTACTTC

j_gene: TRBJ1-3
v_gene: TRBV6-6
d_gene: -
abundance: few
CDR3aa: CASSYLETSGNTIYF
CDR3nt: TGTGCCAGCAGTTACTTGGAGACCTCTGGAAACACCATATATTTT

j_gene: TRBJ1-5
v_gene: TRBV25-1
d_gene: -
abundance: -
CDR3aa: CASRGSRDNQPQHF
CDR3nt: TGTGCCAGCAGAGGTTCAAGGGACAATCAGCCCCAGCATTTT

j_gene: TRBJ2-3
v_gene: TRBV10-2
d_gene: -
abundance: -
CDR3aa: CASMGPDTQYF
CDR3nt: TGCGCCAGCATGGGGCCAGATACGCAGTATTTT

j_gene: TRBJ2-3
v_gene: TRBV19
d_gene: -
abundance: -
CDR3aa: CASSIDQQADTQYF
CDR3nt: TGTGCCAGTAGTATTGACCAGCAGGCAGATACGCAGTATTTT

j_gene: TRBJ1-5
v_gene: TRBV6-5
d_gene: TRBD1
abundance: -
CDR3aa: CASRRAGGQPQHF
CDR3nt: TGTGCCAGCAGGAGGGCAGGGGGTCAGCCCCAGCATTTT

j_gene: TRBJ2-2
v_gene: TRBV6-1
d_gene: -
abundance: once
CDR3aa: CASSESSETGELFF
CDR3nt: TGTGCCAGCAGTGAATCCTCGGAAACCGGGGAGCTGTTTTTT

j_gene: TRBJ1-1
v_gene: TRBV6-1
d_gene: -
abundance: -
CDR3aa: CASSEANTEAFF
CDR3nt: TGTGCCAGCAGTGAAGCAAACACTGAAGCTTTCTTT

j_gene: TRBJ2-1
v_gene: TRBV6-4
d_gene: TRBD2
abundance: -
CDR3aa: CASSGLAGFSYNEQFF
CDR3nt: TGTGCCAGCAGCGGACTAGCGGGGTTCTCCTACAATGAGCAGTTCTTC

j_gene: TRBJ1-5
v_gene: TRBV5-1
d_gene: -
abundance: few
CDR3aa: CASSPEGNSNQPQHF
CDR3nt: TGCGCCAGCAGCCCCGAGGGGAATAGCAATCAGCCCCAGCATTTT

j_gene: TRBJ1-5
v_gene: TRBV6-1
d_gene: -
abundance: once
CDR3aa: CASEFSGQPQHF
CDR3nt: TGTGCCAGCGAGTTTTCCGGTCAGCCCCAGCATTTT

j_gene: TRBJ2-1
v_gene: TRBV19
d_gene: -
abundance: -
CDR3aa: CASGYNEQFF
CDR3nt: TGTGCCAGTGGTTACAATGAGCAGTTCTTC

j_gene: TRBJ1-5
v_gene: TRBV19
d_gene: -
abundance: -
CDR3aa: CASRQGNQPQHF
CDR3nt: TGTGCCAGTAGACAGGGCAATCAGCCCCAGCATTTT

j_gene: TRBJ1-2
v_gene: TRBV29-1
d_gene: -
abundance: few
CDR3aa: CSVDSVRGRNGYTF
CDR3nt: TGCAGCGTTGACAGTGTGCGGGGTCGTAATGGCTACACCTTC

j_gene: TRBJ2-5
v_gene: TRBV27
d_gene: -
abundance: -
CDR3aa: CASSPGGVQETQYF
CDR3nt: TGTGCCAGCAGTCCTGGCGGGGTCCAAGAGACCCAGTACTTC

j_gene: TRBJ1-1
v_gene: TRBV6-5
d_gene: -
abundance: -
CDR3aa: CASSYSSGANTEAFF
CDR3nt: TGTGCCAGCAGTTACTCGTCAGGGGCAAACACTGAAGCTTTCTTT

j_gene: TRBJ1-1
v_gene: TRBV7-8
d_gene: -
abundance: -
CDR3aa: CASSLTSGRGNTEAFF
CDR3nt: TGTGCCAGCAGCTTAACGTCAGGGAGGGGGAACACTGAAGCTTTCTTT

j_gene: TRBJ2-4
v_gene: TRBV19
d_gene: TRBD1
abundance: -
CDR3aa: CASSVPTGTENIQYF
CDR3nt: TGTGCCAGTAGTGTTCCTACCGGGACAGAAAACATTCAGTACTTC

j_gene: TRBJ2-1
v_gene: TRBV6-1
d_gene: -
abundance: -
CDR3aa: CASKGQIYNEQFF
CDR3nt: TGTGCCAGCAAAGGACAAATCTACAATGAGCAGTTCTTC

j_gene: TRBJ1-2
v_gene: TRBV10-3
d_gene: -
abundance: -
CDR3aa: CAVSDDWGSYGYTF
CDR3nt: TGTGCCGTCAGTGATGATTGGGGTTCCTATGGCTACACCTTC

j_gene: TRBJ2-5
v_gene: TRBV2
d_gene: -
abundance: few
CDR3aa: CASSEAQHETQYF
CDR3nt: TGTGCCAGCAGTGAGGCCCAACACGAGACCCAGTACTTC

j_gene: TRBJ2-5
v_gene: TRBV7-7
d_gene: TRBD2
abundance: once
CDR3aa: CASSLGRGDSQETQYF
CDR3nt: TGTGCCAGCAGCTTAGGGCGGGGGGATTCCCAAGAGACCCAGTACTTC

j_gene: TRBJ1-2
v_gene: TRBV6-6
d_gene: -
abundance: -
CDR3aa: CASSRNGESGIGGYTF
CDR3nt: TGTGCCAGCAGCCGTAACGGTGAATCAGGGATCGGTGGCTACACCTTC

j_gene: TRBJ1-1
v_gene: TRBV29-1
d_gene: -
abundance: -
CDR3aa: CSVLRGAGTEAFF
CDR3nt: TGCAGCGTCCTACGGGGAGCCGGCACTGAAGCTTTCTTT

j_gene: TRBJ1-4
v_gene: TRBV5-1
d_gene: -
abundance: -
CDR3aa: CASSLRAATEFAAKPLFF
CDR3nt: TGCGCCAGCAGCTTGAGAGCGGCTACGGAGTTTGCAGCCAAGCCACTGTTTTTT

j_gene: TRBJ1-6
v_gene: TRBV7-2
d_gene: -
abundance: -
CDR3aa: CASSSRGGGSPLHF
CDR3nt: TGTGCCAGCAGCTCGCGAGGGGGGGGATCACCCCTCCACTTT

j_gene: TRBJ1-6
v_gene: TRBV28
d_gene: -
abundance: medium-sized
CDR3aa: CASSLPPGRLSSYNSPLHF
CDR3nt: TGTGCCAGCAGTTTGCCTCCCGGCAGGCTGAGCTCCTATAATTCACCCCTCCACTTT

j_gene: TRBJ1-4
v_gene: TRBV2
d_gene: -
abundance: -
CDR3aa: CATRPGPNEKLFF
CDR3nt: TGTGCCACTCGTCCTGGCCCTAATGAAAAACTGTTTTTT

j_gene: TRBJ1-2
v_gene: TRBV10-3
d_gene: TRBD1
abundance: -
CDR3aa: CAISRTGANYGYTF
CDR3nt: TGTGCCATCAGTAGGACAGGAGCTAACTATGGCTACACCTTC

j_gene: TRBJ1-5
v_gene: TRBV30
d_gene: -
abundance: -
CDR3aa: CAWSVGRLQPQHF
CDR3nt: TGTGCCTGGAGTGTGGGCAGACTACAGCCCCAGCATTTT